This T cell receptor beta chain originates from a study of identifying expanded T cells in peripheral blood. Healthy donors had no documented immune events, such as infections, while sampled. Repertoires were generated with immunoSEQ multiplex PCR, while TCRdb's copy carries only in-frame clones and drops some. The table lists under 100,000 clones, around 84% of them singletons, with 3.5% to 5.5% in the top ten. Sample: blood. The source is a person aged 18 to 75 in good health.

CDR3 bases: TGTGCCAGCAGTGAGAGGTGGGACACCTCTGGAAACACCATATATTTT. This sequence encodes CASSERWDTSGNTIYF. The V call is TRBV6-1, the J call TRBJ1-3, with a tentative D call TRBD1 (6 bases). CDR1 is MNHNS, CDR2 SASEGT, per germline. Trimming pared 3 bases from V and 0 bases from J, leaving 12 bases between. The CDR3 contains 16 residues.